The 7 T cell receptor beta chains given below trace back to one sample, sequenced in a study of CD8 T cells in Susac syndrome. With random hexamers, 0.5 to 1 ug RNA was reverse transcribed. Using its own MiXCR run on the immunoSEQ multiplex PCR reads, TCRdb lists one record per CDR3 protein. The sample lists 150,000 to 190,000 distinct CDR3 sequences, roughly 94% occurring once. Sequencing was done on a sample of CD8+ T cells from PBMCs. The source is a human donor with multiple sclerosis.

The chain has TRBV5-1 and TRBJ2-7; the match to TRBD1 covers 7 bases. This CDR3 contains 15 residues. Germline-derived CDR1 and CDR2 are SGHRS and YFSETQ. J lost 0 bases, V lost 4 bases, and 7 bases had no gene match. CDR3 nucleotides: TGCGCCAGCAGCAAACCGGGACAGAACTCCTACGAGCAGTACTTC. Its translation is CASSKPGQNSYEQYF.

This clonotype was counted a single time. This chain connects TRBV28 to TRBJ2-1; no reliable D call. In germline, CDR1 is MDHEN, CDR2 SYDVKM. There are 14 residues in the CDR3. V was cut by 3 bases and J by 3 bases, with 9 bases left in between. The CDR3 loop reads CASSFWRGYNEQFF. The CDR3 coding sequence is TGTGCCAGCAGTTTCTGGAGAGGCTACAATGAGCAGTTCTTC.

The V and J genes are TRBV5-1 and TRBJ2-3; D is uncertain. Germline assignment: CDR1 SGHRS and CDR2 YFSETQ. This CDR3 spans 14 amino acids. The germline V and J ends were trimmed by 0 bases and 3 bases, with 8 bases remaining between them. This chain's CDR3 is CASSLEVGTDTQYF. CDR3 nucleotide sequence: TGCGCCAGCAGCTTGGAGGTGGGTACAGATACGCAGTATTTT. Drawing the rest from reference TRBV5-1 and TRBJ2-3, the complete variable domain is KAGVTQTPRYLIKTRGQQVTLSCSPISGHRSVSWYQQTPGQGLQFLFEYFSETQRNKGNFPGRFSGRQFSNSRSEMNVSTLELGDSALYLCASSLEVGTDTQYFGPGTRLTVL.

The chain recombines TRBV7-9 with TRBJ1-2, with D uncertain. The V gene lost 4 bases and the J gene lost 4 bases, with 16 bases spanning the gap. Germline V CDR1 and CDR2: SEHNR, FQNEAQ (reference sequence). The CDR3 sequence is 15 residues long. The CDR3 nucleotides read TGTGCCAGCAGCTACACCGGGCAGCTATCCTATGGCTACACCTTC. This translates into CASSYTGQLSYGYTF.

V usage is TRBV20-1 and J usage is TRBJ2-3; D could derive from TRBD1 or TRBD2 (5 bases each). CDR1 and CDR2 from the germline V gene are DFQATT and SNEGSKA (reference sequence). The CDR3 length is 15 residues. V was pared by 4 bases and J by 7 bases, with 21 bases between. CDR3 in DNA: TGCAGTGCTAAGAGGGGCCTCGCCCCCGGTAATACGCAGTATTTT. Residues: CSAKRGLAPGNTQYF.

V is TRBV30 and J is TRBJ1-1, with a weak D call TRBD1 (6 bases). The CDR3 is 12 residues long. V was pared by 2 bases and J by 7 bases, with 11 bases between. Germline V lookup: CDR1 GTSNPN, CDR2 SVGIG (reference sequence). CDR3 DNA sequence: TGTGCCTGGAGTCTAGGACAGTTTGAAGCTTTCTTT. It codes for CAWSLGQFEAFF.

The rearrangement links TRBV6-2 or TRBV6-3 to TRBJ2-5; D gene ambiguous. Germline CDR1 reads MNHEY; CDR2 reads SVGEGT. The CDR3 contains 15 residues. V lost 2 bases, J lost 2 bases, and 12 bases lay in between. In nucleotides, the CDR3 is TGTGCCAGCAGTTACGGGTTAGGCCCACAAGAGACCCAGTACTTC. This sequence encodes CASSYGLGPQETQYF.